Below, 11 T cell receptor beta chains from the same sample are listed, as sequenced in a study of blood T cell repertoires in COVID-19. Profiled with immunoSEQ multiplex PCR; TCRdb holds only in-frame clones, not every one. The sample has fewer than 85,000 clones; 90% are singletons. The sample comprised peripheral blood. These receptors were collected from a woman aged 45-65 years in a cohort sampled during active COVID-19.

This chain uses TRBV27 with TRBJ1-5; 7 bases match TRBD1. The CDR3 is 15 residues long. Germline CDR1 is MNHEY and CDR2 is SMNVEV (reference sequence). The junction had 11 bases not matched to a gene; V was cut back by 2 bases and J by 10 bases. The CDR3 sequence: CASSLGGQSFSPQHF. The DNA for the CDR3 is TGTGCCAGCAGTTTAGGGGGACAGAGCTTTAGTCCCCAGCATTTT.

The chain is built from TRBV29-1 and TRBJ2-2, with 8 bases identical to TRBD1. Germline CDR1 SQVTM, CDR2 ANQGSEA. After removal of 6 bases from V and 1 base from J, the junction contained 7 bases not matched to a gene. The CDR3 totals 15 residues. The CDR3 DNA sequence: TGCAGCGTAGATTCCGGGACAGGGAACACCGGGGAGCTGTTTTTT. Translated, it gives CSVDSGTGNTGELFF.

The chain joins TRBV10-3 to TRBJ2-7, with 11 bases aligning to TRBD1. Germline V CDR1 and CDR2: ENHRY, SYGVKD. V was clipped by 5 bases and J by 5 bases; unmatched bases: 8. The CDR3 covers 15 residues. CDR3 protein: CAISTTGTGGNEQYF. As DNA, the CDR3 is TGTGCCATCAGTACCACCGGGACAGGGGGAAACGAGCAGTACTTC.

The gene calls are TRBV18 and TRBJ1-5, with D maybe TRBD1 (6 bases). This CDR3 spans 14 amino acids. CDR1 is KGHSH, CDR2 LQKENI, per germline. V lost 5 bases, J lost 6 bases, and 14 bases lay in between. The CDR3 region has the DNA TGTGCCAGCTCATTGGCGGGAGGGGGTCAGCCCCAGCATTTT. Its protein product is CASSLAGGGQPQHF.

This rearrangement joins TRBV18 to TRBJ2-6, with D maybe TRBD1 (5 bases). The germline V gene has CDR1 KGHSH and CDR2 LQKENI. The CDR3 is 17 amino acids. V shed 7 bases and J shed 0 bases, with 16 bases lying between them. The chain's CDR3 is CASFPFRQSSGANVLTF. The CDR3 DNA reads TGTGCCAGCTTCCCCTTTCGACAGAGCTCTGGGGCCAACGTCCTGACTTTC.

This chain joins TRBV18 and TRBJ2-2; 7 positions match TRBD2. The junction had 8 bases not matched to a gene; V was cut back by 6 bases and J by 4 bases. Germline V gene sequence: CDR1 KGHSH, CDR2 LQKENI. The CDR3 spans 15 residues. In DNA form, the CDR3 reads TGTGCCAGCTCCGGGGGACTACCTTTCACCGGGGAGCTGTTTTTT. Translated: CASSGGLPFTGELFF.

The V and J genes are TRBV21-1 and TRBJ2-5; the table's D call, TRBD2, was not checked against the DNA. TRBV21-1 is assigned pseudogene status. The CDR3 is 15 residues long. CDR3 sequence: CASSKGLAVRETQYF. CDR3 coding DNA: TGTGCCAGCAGCAAAGGACTAGCGGTCAGGGAGACCCAGTACTTC.

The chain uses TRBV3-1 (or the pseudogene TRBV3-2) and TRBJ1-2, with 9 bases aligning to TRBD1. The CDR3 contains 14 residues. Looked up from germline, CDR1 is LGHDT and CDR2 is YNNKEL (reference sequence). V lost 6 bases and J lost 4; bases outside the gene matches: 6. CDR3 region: CASSSTGGSYGYTF. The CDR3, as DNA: TGTGCCAGCAGTTCGACAGGGGGAAGCTATGGCTACACCTTC.

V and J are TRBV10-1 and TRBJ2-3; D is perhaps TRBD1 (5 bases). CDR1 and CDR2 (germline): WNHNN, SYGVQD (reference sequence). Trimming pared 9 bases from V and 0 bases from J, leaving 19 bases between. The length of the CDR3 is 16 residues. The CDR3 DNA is TGCGCCAGTAAAACAGGCCACCAGCCTAGCACAGATACGCAGTATTTT. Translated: CASKTGHQPSTDTQYF.

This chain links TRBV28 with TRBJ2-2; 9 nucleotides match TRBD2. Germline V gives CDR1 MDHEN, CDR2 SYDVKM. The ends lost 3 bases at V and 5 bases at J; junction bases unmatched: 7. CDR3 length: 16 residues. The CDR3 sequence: CASSFLSGRGTGELFF. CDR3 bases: TGTGCCAGCAGTTTCCTTAGCGGGAGAGGAACCGGGGAGCTGTTTTTT.

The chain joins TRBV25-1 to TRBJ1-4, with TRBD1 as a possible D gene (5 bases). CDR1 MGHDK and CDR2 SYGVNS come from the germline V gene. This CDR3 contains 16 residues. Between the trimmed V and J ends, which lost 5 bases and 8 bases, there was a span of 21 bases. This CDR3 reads CASSLGGTDGEEKLFF. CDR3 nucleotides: TGTGCCAGCAGTCTAGGAGGGACCGACGGCGAGGAAAAACTGTTTTTT.